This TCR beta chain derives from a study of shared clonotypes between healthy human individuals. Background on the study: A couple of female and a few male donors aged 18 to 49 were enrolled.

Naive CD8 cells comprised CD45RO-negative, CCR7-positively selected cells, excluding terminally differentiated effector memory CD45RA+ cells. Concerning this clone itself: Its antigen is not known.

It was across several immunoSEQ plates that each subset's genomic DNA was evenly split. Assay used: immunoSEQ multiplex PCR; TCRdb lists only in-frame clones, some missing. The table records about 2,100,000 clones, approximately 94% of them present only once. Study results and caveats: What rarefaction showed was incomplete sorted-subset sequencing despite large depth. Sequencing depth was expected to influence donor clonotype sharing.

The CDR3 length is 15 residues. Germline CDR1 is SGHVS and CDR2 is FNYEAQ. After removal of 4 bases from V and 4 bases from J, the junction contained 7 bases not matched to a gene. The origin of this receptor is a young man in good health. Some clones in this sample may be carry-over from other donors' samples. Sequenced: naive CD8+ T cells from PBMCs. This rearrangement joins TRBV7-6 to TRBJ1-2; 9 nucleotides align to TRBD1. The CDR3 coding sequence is TGTGCCAGCAGCTCGGGACAGGGTAAAGCCTATGGCTACACCTTC. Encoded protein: CASSSGQGKAYGYTF.